This T cell receptor (beta chain) was identified during a study of CD8 T cells in ankylosing spondylitis. The germline gives CDR1 LGHNA, CDR2 YSLEER. The CDR3 loop spans 15 amino acids. TCRdb called the 5' RACE reads again in MiXCR, with one record for every CDR3 protein. The sample shows around 230,000 distinct CDR3 sequences, over 7% of them seen only once. As regards this clonotype: One end of the junction fails to match germline, which may point to a read error.

The sequence derives from a female donor with ankylosing spondylitis or in good health (not recorded which). The chain links TRBV4-3 to TRBJ1-6; D unclear. The sample was blood, either unsorted or a sorted T cell fraction (not recorded which). CDR3 protein: CVSSQESSYNSPLHF. The CDR3 DNA reads TGCGTCAGCAGCCAAGAGAGCTCCTATAATTCACCCCTCCACTTT.